The 30 T cell receptor beta chains given below trace back to one sample, sequenced in a study of CD8 T cell repertoires and HIV-1 epitope variants. These receptors' targets are unknown. Profiling relied on immunoSEQ multiplex PCR, and the TCRdb table lists in-frame clones only, not all of them. Of fewer than 6,500 clones listed, 65% to 75% are singletons. Sequenced: cultured CD8+ T cells derived from PBMCs. The receptors were gathered from a male donor with HIV.

By share, this clone ranks as large (0.1 to 1%). CDR3 sequence (DNA): TGTGCCAGCAGTGAACTTCCACAAGACCTAGACTATGGCTACACCTTC. This encodes CASSELPQDLDYGYTF. V gene TRBV6-1 combines with J gene TRBJ1-2, with no clear D. Looked up from germline, CDR1 is MNHNS and CDR2 is SASEGT. The CDR3 has 16 residues. The germline V and J ends were trimmed by 2 bases and 3 bases, with 16 bases remaining between them.

V gene TRBV19 combines with J gene TRBJ1-1; D might be TRBD1 (6 bases). The germline gives CDR1 LNHDA, CDR2 SQIVND (reference sequence). The V gene lost 3 bases and the J gene lost 4 bases, with 12 bases spanning the gap. CDR3 length equals 14 residues. The CDR3 region is CASSIVVGGTEAFF. CDR3 sequence (DNA): TGTGCCAGTAGTATTGTGGTAGGGGGCACTGAAGCTTTCTTT.

The genes are TRBV6-5 and TRBJ2-1; D is ambiguous. Germline V gene lookup returns CDR1 MNHEY and CDR2 SVGAGI. The CDR3 loop spans 13 amino acids. Trimming pared 0 bases from V and 8 bases from J, leaving 8 bases between. The DNA for the CDR3 is TGTGCCAGCAGTTACTCGGGTTTGGATGAGCAGTTCTTC. This codes for CASSYSGLDEQFF.

The chain uses TRBV4-3 and TRBJ1-2; D is possibly TRBD1 (5 bases). The CDR3 loop spans 13 amino acids. V was pared by 0 bases and J by 4 bases, with 6 bases between. Germline V lookup: CDR1 LGHNA, CDR2 YSLEER. The CDR3 DNA reads TGCGCCAGCAGCCAAGATGGGACCTATGGCTACACCTTC. Its translation is CASSQDGTYGYTF.

The rearrangement links TRBV28 to TRBJ2-7, with 10 bases identical to TRBD2. V shed 6 bases, J shed 0 bases, and the junction held 17 bases outside the gene matches. CDR3 length: 19 amino acids. Germline V CDR1 and CDR2: MDHEN, SYDVKM. The CDR3 DNA follows: TGTGCCAGCAGCCTAACCGTTCGTATGGGGACTAGCGACTCCTACGAGCAGTACTTC. As protein: CASSLTVRMGTSDSYEQYF.

This clone was counted only a few times. CDR3 DNA: TGCGCCAGCAGCCAAGACCCAGCGGGGGGGAGTGGCGGGGAGCTGTTTTTT. This sequence encodes CASSQDPAGGSGGELFF. The V and J genes are TRBV4-3 and TRBJ2-2, with 10 bases identical to TRBD2. This CDR3 is 17 amino acids long. The germline CDR1 and CDR2 sequences are LGHNA and YSLEER. J was trimmed by 7 bases and V by 0 bases; bases with no gene match: 8.

This clone showed up just once. The chain carries TRBV7-2 and TRBJ2-2; weak D call: TRBD1 (6 bases). V lost 5 bases to trimming and J lost 1 base, with 14 bases between them. This CDR3 has 16 residues. In germline, CDR1 is SGHTA, CDR2 FQGNSA. The CDR3 spells CASSLTSDRNTGELFF. The CDR3 DNA follows: TGTGCCAGCAGCCTGACGTCGGACAGGAACACCGGGGAGCTGTTTTTT. Filled out from reference TRBV7-2 and TRBJ2-2, the complete variable domain reads GAGVSQSPSNKVTEKGKDVELRCDPISGHTALYWYRQSLGQGLEFLIYFQGNSAPDKSGLPSDRFSAERTGGSVSTLTIQRTQQEDSAVYLCASSLTSDRNTGELFFGEGSRLTVL.

V gene TRBV27 combines with J gene TRBJ2-5; D not resolved. With the DNA end fitting TRBJ2-7 better, the J assignment may be wrong. The germline CDR1 and CDR2 sequences are MNHEY and SMNVEV (reference sequence). The CDR3 loop spans 16 amino acids. The CDR3 DNA reads TGTGCCAGCAGGGGTACAACGACCCTCGGCTCCTACGAGCAGTACTTC. Its translation: CASRGTTTLGSYEQYF.

J is TRBJ2-1 and V is TRBV13; 11 nucleotides match TRBD2. This CDR3 has 15 residues. Germline-derived CDR1 and CDR2 are PRHDT and FYEKMQ (reference sequence). Trimming took 3 bases from V and 6 from J; bases not matched to a gene: 4. CDR3 sequence: CASSFSGGALNEQFF. In DNA form, the CDR3 reads TGTGCCAGCAGCTTTAGCGGGGGGGCCCTCAATGAGCAGTTCTTC. The variable domain in full, completed from reference TRBV13 and TRBJ2-1, reads AAGVIQSPRHLIKEKRETATLKCYPIPRHDTVYWYQQGPGQDPQFLISFYEKMQSDKGSIPDRFSAQQFSDYHSELNMSSLELGDSALYFCASSFSGGALNEQFFGPGTRLTVL.

This chain connects TRBV27 to TRBJ2-7; 11 bases align to TRBD2. Germline V gene sequence: CDR1 MNHEY, CDR2 SMNVEV (reference sequence). The CDR3 runs 14 residues. V gave up 6 bases and J gave up 2 bases; unmatched junction bases: 3. The CDR3 loop reads CASRPGLAAYEQYF. The CDR3 DNA follows: TGTGCCAGCAGGCCGGGACTAGCGGCCTACGAGCAGTACTTC.

This clone was observed a single time. This chain links TRBV6-5 with TRBJ2-3; D gene uncertain. This CDR3 contains 13 residues. V was cut by 10 bases and J by 0 bases, with 11 bases left in between. Per the germline V gene, CDR1 is MNHEY and CDR2 is SVGAGI. CDR3 coding DNA: TGTGCCATCGCACCGACTAGCACAGATACGCAGTATTTT. Its protein is CAIAPTSTDTQYF.

This chain connects TRBV28 to TRBJ1-1; D ambiguous. Trimming shortened V by 5 bases and J by 4 bases, and 11 bases separated the two germline ends. Germline V CDR1 and CDR2: MDHEN, SYDVKM. The CDR3 covers 13 residues. The CDR3 DNA is TGTGCCAGCAGTGAGTCTGGAGGCACTGAAGCTTTCTTT. As protein: CASSESGGTEAFF.

This clone was recorded a few times. J is TRBJ2-2 and V is TRBV6-1; no clear D. The V gene lost 8 bases and the J gene lost 7 bases, with 20 bases spanning the gap. There are 15 residues in the CDR3. From germline, CDR1 is MNHNS and CDR2 SASEGT. The CDR3 DNA reads as TGTGCCAGCGACGCCGGTAGCTGGGTGGGCGGGGAGCTGTTTTTT. It codes for CASDAGSWVGGELFF.

The rearrangement joins TRBV7-9 to TRBJ2-7; tentatively, D is TRBD1 (6 bases). Germline CDR1 and CDR2: SEHNR and FQNEAQ (reference sequence). This CDR3 comprises 14 residues. V lost 5 bases and J lost 4, with 15 bases in between. The CDR3 is CASSPKVGTYEQYF. The CDR3 nucleotides are TGTGCCAGCAGCCCAAAGGTGGGGACATACGAGCAGTACTTC.

The J gene is TRBJ2-1, the V gene TRBV5-1, with D possibly matching TRBD2 (6 bases). Between the trimmed V and J ends, which lost 4 bases and 10 bases, there was a span of 9 bases. CDR3 size: 11 residues. CDR1 is SGHRS and CDR2 is YFSETQ in the germline V gene. CDR3 DNA sequence: TGCGCCAGCAGCATGGGGGGAGAGCAGTTCTTC. This translates into CASSMGGEQFF. Looking up the rest from reference TRBV5-1 and TRBJ2-1 gives the full variable domain: KAGVTQTPRYLIKTRGQQVTLSCSPISGHRSVSWYQQTPGQGLQFLFEYFSETQRNKGNFPGRFSGRQFSNSRSEMNVSTLELGDSALYLCASSMGGEQFFGPGTRLTVL.

The chain is built from TRBV13 and TRBJ2-3; TRBD1 matches at 9 bases. The CDR3 runs to 15 residues. Germline values: CDR1 PRHDT, CDR2 FYEKMQ (reference sequence). The J segment lost 2 bases and the V segment lost 2 bases, leaving 2 bases of the junction unmatched. CDR3 sequence (DNA): TGTGCCAGCAGCTTAAGGGACAGGGCCACAGATACGCAGTATTTT. Its translation is CASSLRDRATDTQYF.

V gene TRBV6-4 combines with J gene TRBJ2-3; D is unclear. V was trimmed by 3 bases and J by 2 bases, leaving 9 bases between them. The CDR3 consists of 14 residues. The V gene's germline CDR1 is MRHNA and CDR2 SNTAGT. Here the CDR3 reads CASSDFTDTDTQYF. DNA for the CDR3: TGTGCCAGCAGTGATTTTACGGACACAGATACGCAGTATTTT.

This clone was detected only a few times. The gene calls are TRBV28 and TRBJ2-1; D assignment may be TRBD1 or TRBD2 (8 bases each). Germline V CDR1 and CDR2: MDHEN, SYDVKM. The CDR3 runs 14 residues. The V end was cut by 6 bases, the J end by 4 bases, with 13 bases between. The CDR3 sequence: CASSGRDRYNEQFF. The CDR3 nucleotides read TGTGCCAGCAGCGGGAGGGACAGGTACAATGAGCAGTTCTTC. Full variable domain (rest looked up from reference TRBV28 and TRBJ2-1): DVKVTQSSRYLVKRTGEKVFLECVQDMDHENMFWYRQDPGLGLRLIYFSYDVKMKEKGDIPEGYSVSREKKERFSLILESASTNQTSMYLCASSGRDRYNEQFFGPGTRLTVL.

V usage is TRBV5-6 and J usage is TRBJ1-2; D is uncertain. V gave up 4 bases and J gave up 5 bases, with 9 bases separating them. CDR3 length equals 12 residues. Germline assignment: CDR1 SGHDT and CDR2 YYEEEE. This CDR3 reads CASSAGTYGYTF. The CDR3 DNA sequence: TGTGCCAGCAGCGCGGGTACTTATGGCTACACCTTC.

This chain uses TRBV5-6 with TRBJ2-1; 7 bases are a match to TRBD2. The CDR3 has 15 residues. The germline gives CDR1 SGHDT, CDR2 YYEEEE. V lost 6 bases, J lost 10 bases, and 16 bases stayed unmatched. For the CDR3, the DNA is TGTGCCAGCAATCAGGAGAGGGAGGGCCTATTGGAGCAGTTCTTC. Translated, it gives CASNQEREGLLEQFF.

This chain connects TRBV29-1 to TRBJ2-2; weak D call: TRBD1 (6 bases). Between the trimmed V and J ends, which lost 3 bases and 1 base, there was a span of 6 bases. Germline V gene data show CDR1 as SQVTM and CDR2 as ANQGSEA. CDR3 length: 13 residues. The CDR3 region is CSVEGQNTGELFF. The DNA of the CDR3 is TGCAGCGTTGAGGGACAGAACACCGGGGAGCTGTTTTTT.

This clone was picked up a small number of times. V and J are TRBV25-1 and TRBJ1-1, with a weak D call TRBD1 (6 bases). The V and J ends lost 2 bases and 6 bases respectively, with 10 bases between them. Germline V gives CDR1 MGHDK, CDR2 SYGVNS. The CDR3 length is 13 residues. The CDR3 DNA follows: TGTGCCAGCAGTGAAGTCGGACAGTCTGAAGCTTTCTTT. It specifies CASSEVGQSEAFF.

The rearrangement uses TRBV29-1 and TRBJ2-1, with 10 bases matching TRBD1. The trim removed 6 bases at V and 7 bases at J, leaving 9 bases unmatched. The germline V gene encodes CDR1 SQVTM and CDR2 ANQGSEA. There are 14 residues in the CDR3. CDR3: CSVMGGTGENEQFF. The CDR3 nucleotides read TGCAGCGTCATGGGAGGGACAGGGGAGAATGAGCAGTTCTTC.

The V and J genes are TRBV5-4 and TRBJ2-7, with D possibly TRBD2 on 6 matching bases. The length of the CDR3 is 14 residues. V was trimmed by 3 bases and J by 0 bases, leaving 10 bases between them. CDR1 is SGHNT, CDR2 YYREEE, per germline (reference sequence). The CDR3 loop reads CASSSWGLSYEQYF. The CDR3 DNA reads TGTGCCAGCAGCTCGTGGGGACTCTCCTACGAGCAGTACTTC.

The V call is TRBV27, the J call TRBJ2-7; 7 bases line up with TRBD1. The CDR3 runs to 13 residues. The V gene's germline CDR1 is MNHEY and CDR2 SMNVEV (reference sequence). The ends lost 5 bases at V and 6 bases at J; junction bases unmatched: 7. The DNA for the CDR3 is TGTGCCAGCAGTGGATCGACAGGGATCGAGCAGTACTTC. This codes for CASSGSTGIEQYF.

This clone is medium-sized in the sample. The chain recombines TRBV9 with TRBJ2-3; 7 nucleotides match TRBD1. CDR3 length: 17 amino acids. From germline, CDR1 is SGDLS and CDR2 YYNGEE. Germline trimming cut 3 bases from V and 2 bases from J; bases unmatched to any gene: 12. The CDR3 nucleotides are TGTGCCAGCAGCGCCATACAGGGGCCTCCCTTCACAGATACGCAGTATTTT. This codes for CASSAIQGPPFTDTQYF. The entire variable domain, with the rest obtained from reference TRBV9 and TRBJ2-3, is as follows: DSGVTQTPKHLITATGQRVTLRCSPRSGDLSVYWYQQSLDQGLQFLIQYYNGEERAKGNILERFSAQQFPDLHSELNLSSLELGDSALYFCASSAIQGPPFTDTQYFGPGTRLTVL.

J is TRBJ2-1 and V is TRBV7-9; 9 nucleotides match TRBD2. The CDR3 loop spans 15 amino acids. V shed 3 bases, J shed 8 bases, and the junction held 8 bases outside the gene matches. Germline V lookup: CDR1 SEHNR, CDR2 FQNEAQ (reference sequence). CDR3 residues: CASSLVAGGPYEQFF. The CDR3 nucleotides are TGTGCCAGCAGCTTGGTCGCGGGGGGGCCTTATGAGCAGTTCTTC.

This sequence joins TRBV15 and TRBJ1-4; D not certain. The CDR3 covers 15 residues. Germline CDR1 LNHNV, CDR2 YYDKDF (reference sequence). V was trimmed by 1 base and J by 0 bases, leaving 6 bases between them. CDR3 in DNA: TGTGCCACCAGCAGAGTGGGGTCAACTAATGAAAAACTGTTTTTT. Amino acid sequence: CATSRVGSTNEKLFF. The full variable domain, in which reference TRBV15 and TRBJ1-4 provide the parts outside the CDR3, is DAMVIQNPRYQVTQFGKPVTLSCSQTLNHNVMYWYQQKSSQAPKLLFHYYDKDFNNEADTPDNFQSRRPNTSFCFLDIRSPGLGDTAMYLCATSRVGSTNEKLFFGSGTQLSVL.

The rearrangement uses TRBV6-6 and TRBJ2-1, with 7 bases identical to TRBD2. The CDR3 is 15 residues long. Germline V gene sequence: CDR1 MNHNY, CDR2 SVGAGI (reference sequence). The ends lost 6 bases at V and 2 bases at J; junction bases unmatched: 7. The CDR3 DNA reads as TGTGCCAGCAGACCTCTAGCGGAGGCCTACAATGAGCAGTTCTTC. It translates to CASRPLAEAYNEQFF.

This chain joins TRBV5-4 and TRBJ2-5; D uncertain. V was trimmed by 0 bases and J by 5 bases, leaving 11 bases between them. The CDR3 loop spans 14 amino acids. Per germline, CDR1 SGHNT and CDR2 YYREEE (reference sequence). The CDR3 protein is CASSLGVVSETQYF. The CDR3 DNA reads TGTGCCAGCAGCTTGGGTGTGGTCTCCGAGACCCAGTACTTC.